This TCR beta chain was sequenced for a study of Tregs in tolerant kidney transplant recipients. The study's findings and limits: Activated donor B cell expansion appeared to reveal the most relevant donor-specific TCRbeta repertoire.

Turning to this clone: Antigen specificity is unknown.

Method: immunoSEQ multiplex PCR; TCRdb's copy keeps in-frame clones and lacks some. The table records 2,800 or so clones, around two fifths of them present only once. Germline V gene data show CDR1 as SNHLY and CDR2 as FYNNEI. The CDR3 has 13 amino acids. Trimming took 7 bases from V and 2 from J; bases not matched to a gene: 4. The sample consisted of Tregs from blood cultured with allogeneic cells. The origin of this receptor is a human donor in good health. The rearrangement links TRBV2 to TRBJ2-7; TRBD2 matches at 8 bases. This CDR3 reads CASTGGRTYEQYF. As DNA, the CDR3 is TGTGCCAGCACGGGCGGGAGGACCTACGAGCAGTACTTC.